A single TCR beta chain is shown here with its context. The sample belongs to a study of cytomegalovirus exposure and HLA in healthy donors. Germline trimming cut 7 bases from V and 3 bases from J; bases unmatched to any gene: 1. Germline-derived CDR1 and CDR2 are SNHLY and FYNNEI. This CDR3 is 14 amino acids long. Primers: 60 Vbeta forward and 13 Jbeta reverse. Here immunoSEQ multiplex PCR was the method, and the copy in TCRdb shows in-frame clones only, minus some. The sample consists of about 110,000 clones, 70% of them appearing once. The study sampled nominally healthy donors, though unrecorded immune exposures were likely.

The origin of this receptor is a man aged 25 to 40 in good health and CMV-seropositive. V usage is TRBV2 and J usage is TRBJ2-3; 13 nucleotides align to TRBD2. Sequences were obtained from PBMCs. Here the CDR3 DNA reads TGTGCCAGCAAGACTAGCGGGGGGACAGATACGCAGTATTTT. It specifies CASKTSGGTDTQYF. The full variable domain, rest sourced from reference TRBV2 and TRBJ2-3, is EPEVTQTPSHQVTQMGQEVILRCVPISNHLYFYWYRQILGQKVEFLVSFYNNEISEKSEIFDDQFSVERPDGSNFTLKIRSTKLEDSAMYFCASKTSGGTDTQYFGPGTRLTVL.